This T cell receptor beta chain was retrieved from a study of cytomegalovirus exposure and HLA in healthy donors. Study as a whole: Findings of an earlier analysis included more than 90 million unique TCR beta sequences from some 200 million T cells. Study-level results: A few chains tied to CMV proved CMV antigen-specific in vitro.

As concerns this clone: Its specificity is not known.

V lost 5 bases and J lost 5; bases outside the gene matches: 11. Germline V lookup: CDR1 MNHEY, CDR2 SMNVEV (reference sequence). This CDR3 has 15 residues. The PCR had 60 Vbeta and 13 Jbeta primers. As originally analysed: Around 83 million unique TCR beta chains, about 12 million shared, were counted in a later analysis. Assay: immunoSEQ multiplex PCR; the TCRdb copy retains only in-frame clones and omits some. The V and J calls and the clone size are those of that table, but D and trimming were determined from the DNA. This sample carries 55,000 to 65,000 clones, 65% to 85% of them seen once, and the ten largest clones take under 3%.

The material sequenced was PBMCs. The chain carries TRBV27 and TRBJ1-2; 7 bases match TRBD1. This clonotype was sampled from a young woman in good health and CMV-seronegative. Written as DNA, the CDR3 is TGTGCCAGCAGTCCCTCGGAGGGGACAGCGTATGGCTACACCTTC. As protein: CASSPSEGTAYGYTF.